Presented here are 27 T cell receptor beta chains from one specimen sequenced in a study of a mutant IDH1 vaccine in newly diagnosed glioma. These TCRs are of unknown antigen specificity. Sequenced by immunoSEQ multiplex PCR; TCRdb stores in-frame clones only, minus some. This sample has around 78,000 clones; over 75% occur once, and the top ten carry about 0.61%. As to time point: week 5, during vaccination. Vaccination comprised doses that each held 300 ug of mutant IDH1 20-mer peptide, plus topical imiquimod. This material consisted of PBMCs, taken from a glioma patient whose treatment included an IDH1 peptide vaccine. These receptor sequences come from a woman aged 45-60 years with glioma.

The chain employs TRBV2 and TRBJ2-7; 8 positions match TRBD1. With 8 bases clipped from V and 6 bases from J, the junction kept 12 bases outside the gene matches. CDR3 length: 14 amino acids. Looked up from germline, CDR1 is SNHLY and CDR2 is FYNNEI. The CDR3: CASAGLGRGREQYF. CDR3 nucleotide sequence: TGTGCCAGCGCCGGGTTGGGCAGGGGGCGCGAGCAGTACTTC.

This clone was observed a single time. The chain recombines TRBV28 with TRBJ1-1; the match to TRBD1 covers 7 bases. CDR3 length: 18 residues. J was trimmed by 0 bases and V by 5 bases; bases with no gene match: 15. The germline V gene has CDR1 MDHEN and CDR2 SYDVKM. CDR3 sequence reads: CASSPPDRSFRMNTEAFF. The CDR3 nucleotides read TGTGCCAGCAGTCCTCCGGACAGGTCCTTTCGCATGAACACTGAAGCTTTCTTT.

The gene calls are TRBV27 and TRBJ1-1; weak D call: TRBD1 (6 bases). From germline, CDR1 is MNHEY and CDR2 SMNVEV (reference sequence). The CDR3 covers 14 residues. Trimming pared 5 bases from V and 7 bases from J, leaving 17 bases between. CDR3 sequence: CASSPLGGAVEAFF. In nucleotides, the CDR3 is TGTGCCAGCAGTCCCCTCGGGGGCGCCGTTGAAGCTTTCTTT.

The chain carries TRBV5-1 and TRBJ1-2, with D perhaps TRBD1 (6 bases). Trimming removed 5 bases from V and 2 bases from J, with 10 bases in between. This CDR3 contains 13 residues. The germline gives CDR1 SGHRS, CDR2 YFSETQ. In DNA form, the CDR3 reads TGCGCCAGCAGGATCGACAGGAACTATGGCTACACCTTC. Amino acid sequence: CASRIDRNYGYTF. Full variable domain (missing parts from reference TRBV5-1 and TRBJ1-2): KAGVTQTPRYLIKTRGQQVTLSCSPISGHRSVSWYQQTPGQGLQFLFEYFSETQRNKGNFPGRFSGRQFSNSRSEMNVSTLELGDSALYLCASRIDRNYGYTFGSGTRLTVV.

The CDR3 loop is CASSELGQGLYNEQFF. DNA for the CDR3: TGTGCCAGCAGTGAATTGGGCCAGGGGCTTTACAATGAGCAGTTCTTC. The rearrangement uses TRBV25-1 and TRBJ2-1; the D gene is possibly TRBD1 (6 bases). CDR3 length equals 16 residues. Trimming removed 1 base at V and 4 bases at J, with 14 bases between. Per the germline V gene, CDR1 is MGHDK and CDR2 is SYGVNS.

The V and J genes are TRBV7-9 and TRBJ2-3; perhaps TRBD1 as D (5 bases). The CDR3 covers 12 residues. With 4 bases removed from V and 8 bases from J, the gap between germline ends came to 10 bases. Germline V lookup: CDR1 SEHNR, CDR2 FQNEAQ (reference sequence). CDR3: CASSSTQGTQYF. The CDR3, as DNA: TGTGCCAGCAGCTCGACCCAGGGTACGCAGTATTTT.

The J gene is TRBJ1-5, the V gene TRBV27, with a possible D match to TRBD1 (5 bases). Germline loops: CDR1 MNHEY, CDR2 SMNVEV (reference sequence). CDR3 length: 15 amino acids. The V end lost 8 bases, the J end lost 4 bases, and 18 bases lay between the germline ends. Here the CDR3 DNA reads TGTGCCAGCGGTCTGACAGCGGGACCGAATCAGCCCCAGCATTTT. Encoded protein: CASGLTAGPNQPQHF.

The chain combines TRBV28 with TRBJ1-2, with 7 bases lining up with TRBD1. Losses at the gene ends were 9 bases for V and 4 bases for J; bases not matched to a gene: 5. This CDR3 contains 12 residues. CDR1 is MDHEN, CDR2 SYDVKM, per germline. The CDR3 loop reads CASRQGVYGYTF. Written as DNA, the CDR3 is TGTGCCAGTCGACAGGGAGTCTATGGCTACACCTTC.

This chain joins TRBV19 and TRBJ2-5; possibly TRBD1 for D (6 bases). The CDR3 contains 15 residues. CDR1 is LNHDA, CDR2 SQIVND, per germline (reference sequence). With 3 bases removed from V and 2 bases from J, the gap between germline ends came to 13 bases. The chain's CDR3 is CASSIARGKQETQYF. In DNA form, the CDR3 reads TGTGCCAGTAGTATCGCGAGGGGGAAGCAAGAGACCCAGTACTTC.

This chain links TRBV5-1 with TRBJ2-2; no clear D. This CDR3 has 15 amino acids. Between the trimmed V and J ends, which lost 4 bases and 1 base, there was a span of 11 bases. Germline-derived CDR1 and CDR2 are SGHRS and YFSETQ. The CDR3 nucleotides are TGCGCCAGCAGCCCAGTAGAAGTGAACACCGGGGAGCTGTTTTTT. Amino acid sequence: CASSPVEVNTGELFF.

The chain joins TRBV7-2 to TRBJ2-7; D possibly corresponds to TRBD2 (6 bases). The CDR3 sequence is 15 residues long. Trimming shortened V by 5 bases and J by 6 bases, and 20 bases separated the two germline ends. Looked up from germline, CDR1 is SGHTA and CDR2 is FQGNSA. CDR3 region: CASSPRNPGGFEQYF. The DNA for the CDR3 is TGTGCCAGCAGCCCTCGGAATCCTGGAGGGTTCGAGCAGTACTTC.

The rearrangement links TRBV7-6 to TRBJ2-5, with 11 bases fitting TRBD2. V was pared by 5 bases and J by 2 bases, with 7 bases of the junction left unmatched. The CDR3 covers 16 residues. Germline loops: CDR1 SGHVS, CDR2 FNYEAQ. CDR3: CASSPRTSGQQETQYF. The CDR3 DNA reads TGTGCCAGCAGCCCCCGGACTAGCGGGCAGCAAGAGACCCAGTACTTC. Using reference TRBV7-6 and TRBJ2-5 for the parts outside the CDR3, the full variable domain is GAGVSQSPRYKVTKRGQDVALRCDPISGHVSLYWYRQALGQGPEFLTYFNYEAQQDKSGLPNDRFSAERPEGSISTLTIQRTEQRDSAMYRCASSPRTSGQQETQYFGPGTRLLVL.

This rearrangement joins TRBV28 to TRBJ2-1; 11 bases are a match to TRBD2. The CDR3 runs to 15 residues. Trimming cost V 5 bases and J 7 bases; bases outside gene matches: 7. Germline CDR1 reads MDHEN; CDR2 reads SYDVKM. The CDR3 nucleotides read TGTGCCAGCAGTCGGATAGCGGGAGGGCCAAATGAGCAGTTCTTC. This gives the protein CASSRIAGGPNEQFF. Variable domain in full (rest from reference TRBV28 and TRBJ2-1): DVKVTQSSRYLVKRTGEKVFLECVQDMDHENMFWYRQDPGLGLRLIYFSYDVKMKEKGDIPEGYSVSREKKERFSLILESASTNQTSMYLCASSRIAGGPNEQFFGPGTRLTVL.

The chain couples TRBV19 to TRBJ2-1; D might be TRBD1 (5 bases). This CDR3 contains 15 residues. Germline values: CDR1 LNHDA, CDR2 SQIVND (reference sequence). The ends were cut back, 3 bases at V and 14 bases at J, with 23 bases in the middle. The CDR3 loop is CASSIRPPPSQGEFF. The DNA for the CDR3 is TGTGCCAGTAGTATCCGACCTCCCCCCAGCCAAGGGGAGTTCTTC.

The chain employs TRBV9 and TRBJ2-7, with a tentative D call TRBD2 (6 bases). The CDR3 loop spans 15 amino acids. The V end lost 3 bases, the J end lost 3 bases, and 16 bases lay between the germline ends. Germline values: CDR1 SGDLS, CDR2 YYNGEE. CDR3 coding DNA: TGTGCCAGCAGCGAGGGCGGGGCTAGCGTCTACGAGCAGTACTTC. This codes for CASSEGGASVYEQYF.

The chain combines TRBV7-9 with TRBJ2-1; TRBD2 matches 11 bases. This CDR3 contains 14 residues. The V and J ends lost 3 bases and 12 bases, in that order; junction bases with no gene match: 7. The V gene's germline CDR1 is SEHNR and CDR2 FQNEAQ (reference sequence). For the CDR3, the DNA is TGTGCCAGCAGCTTGGGACTAGCGGCCCCCAGGCAGTTCTTC. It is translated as CASSLGLAAPRQFF.

CDR3 in amino acids: CASSHRTKYNEQFF. The CDR3 region has the DNA TGCGCCAGCAGCCACCGGACTAAGTACAATGAGCAGTTCTTC. The gene calls are TRBV4-1 and TRBJ2-1; tentative D call: TRBD2 (6 bases). Germline V gene lookup returns CDR1 MGHRA and CDR2 YSYEKL. This CDR3 contains 14 residues. Trimming shortened V by 3 bases and J by 4 bases, and 10 bases separated the two germline ends.

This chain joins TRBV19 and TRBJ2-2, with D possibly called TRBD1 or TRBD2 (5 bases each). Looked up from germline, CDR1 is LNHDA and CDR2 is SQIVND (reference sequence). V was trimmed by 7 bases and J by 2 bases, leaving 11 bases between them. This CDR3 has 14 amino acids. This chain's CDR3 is CASKGRHNTGELFF. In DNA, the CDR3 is TGTGCCAGTAAGGGGAGACATAACACCGGGGAGCTGTTTTTT.

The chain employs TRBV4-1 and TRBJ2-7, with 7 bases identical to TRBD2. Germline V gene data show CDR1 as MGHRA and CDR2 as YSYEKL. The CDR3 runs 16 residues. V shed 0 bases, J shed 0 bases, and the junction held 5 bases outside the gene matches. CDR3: CASSQDWEGFSYEQYF. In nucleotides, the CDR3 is TGCGCCAGCAGCCAAGATTGGGAGGGCTTCTCCTACGAGCAGTACTTC.

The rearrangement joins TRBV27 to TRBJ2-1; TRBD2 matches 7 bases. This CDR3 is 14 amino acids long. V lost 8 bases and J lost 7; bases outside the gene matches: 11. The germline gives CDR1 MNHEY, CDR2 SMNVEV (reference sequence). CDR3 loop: CASAPGGWRNEQFF. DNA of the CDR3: TGTGCCAGCGCCCCCGGGGGGTGGAGGAATGAGCAGTTCTTC.

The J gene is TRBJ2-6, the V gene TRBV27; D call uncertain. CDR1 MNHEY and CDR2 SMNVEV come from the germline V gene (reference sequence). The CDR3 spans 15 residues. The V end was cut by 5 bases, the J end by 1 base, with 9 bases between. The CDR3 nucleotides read TGTGCCAGCAGTGACACAGCGTCTGGGGCCAACGTCCTGACTTTC. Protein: CASSDTASGANVLTF.

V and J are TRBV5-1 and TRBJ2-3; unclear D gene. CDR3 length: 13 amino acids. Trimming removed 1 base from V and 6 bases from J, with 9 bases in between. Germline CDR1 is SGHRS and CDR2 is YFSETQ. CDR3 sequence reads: CASSLTLSDTQYF. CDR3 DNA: TGCGCCAGCAGCTTGACGCTTAGCGATACGCAGTATTTT.

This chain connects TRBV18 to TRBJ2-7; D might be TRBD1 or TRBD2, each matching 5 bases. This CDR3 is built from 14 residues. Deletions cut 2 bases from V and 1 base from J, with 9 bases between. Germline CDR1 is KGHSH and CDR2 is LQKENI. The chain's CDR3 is CASSPWDGSYEQYF. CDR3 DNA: TGTGCCAGCTCACCATGGGACGGATCCTACGAGCAGTACTTC. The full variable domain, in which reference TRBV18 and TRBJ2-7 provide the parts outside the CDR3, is NAGVMQNPRHLVRRRGQEARLRCSPMKGHSHVYWYRQLPEEGLKFMVYLQKENIIDESGMPKERFSAEFPKEGPSILRIQQVVRGDSAAYFCASSPWDGSYEQYFGPGTRLTVT.

The CDR3 here is CASREGTGLSYEQYF. The CDR3 nucleotides read TGTGCCAGCAGAGAGGGGACAGGCCTTTCCTACGAGCAGTACTTC. This chain uses TRBV27 with TRBJ2-7; 8 bases align to TRBD1. Per germline, CDR1 MNHEY and CDR2 SMNVEV (reference sequence). Trimming removed 6 bases from V and 1 base from J; junction bases left unmatched: 8. This CDR3 is built from 15 residues.

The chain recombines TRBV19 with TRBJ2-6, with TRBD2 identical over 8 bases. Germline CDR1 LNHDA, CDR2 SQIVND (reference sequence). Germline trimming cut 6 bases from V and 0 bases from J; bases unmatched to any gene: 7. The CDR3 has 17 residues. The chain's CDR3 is CASSKTSGPSGANVLTF. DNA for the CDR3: TGTGCCAGTAGCAAAACTAGCGGCCCCTCTGGGGCCAACGTCCTGACTTTC.

The CDR3 here is CASSPPGQGYGYTF. CDR3 DNA sequence: TGTGCCAGCAGCCCGCCGGGACAGGGGTATGGCTACACCTTC. The genes are TRBV5-4 and TRBJ1-2, with 10 bases that match TRBD1. Germline assignment: CDR1 SGHNT and CDR2 YYREEE (reference sequence). CDR3 length equals 14 residues. The ends lost 4 bases at V and 5 bases at J; junction bases unmatched: 5.

The CDR3 sequence is CAWGTGGSNQPQHF. CDR3 DNA: TGTGCCTGGGGAACAGGTGGAAGCAATCAGCCCCAGCATTTT. The chain carries TRBV30 and TRBJ1-5; perhaps TRBD1 as D (5 bases). This CDR3 spans 14 amino acids. V lost 5 bases, J lost 1 base, and 12 bases lay in between. Germline CDR1 and CDR2: GTSNPN and SVGIG (reference sequence). Looking up the rest from reference TRBV30 and TRBJ1-5 gives the full variable domain: SQTIHQWPATLVQPVGSPLSLECTVEGTSNPNLYWYRQAAGRGLQLLFYSVGIGQISSEVPQNLSASRPQDRQFILSSKKLLLSDSGFYLCAWGTGGSNQPQHFGDGTRLSIL.